This entry is about one TCR beta chain. This sample is part of a study of Graves' ophthalmopathy and Graves' hyperthyroidism. The CDR3 contains 13 residues. With 2 bases clipped from V and 7 bases from J, the junction kept 4 bases outside the gene matches. Germline CDR1 and CDR2: LNHNV and YYDKDF (reference sequence). As the template, RNA transcripts were used to amplify TCR beta CDR3 regions. The first-round RT-PCR employed HTBI primers together with the Qiagen OneStep RT-PCR kit. A multiplex PCR was then performed as the second round. TCRdb reprocessed the multiplex PCR reads with MiXCR, giving one entry per CDR3 protein. The sample has almost 750,000 distinct CDR3 sequences; about 44% are singletons.

Source material: peripheral blood. This chain joins TRBV15 and TRBJ2-5, with TRBD1 matching 7 bases. This clonotype was obtained from an adult man with Graves' ophthalmopathy. The CDR3 DNA is TGTGCCACCAGCAGACAGGGGGTCGGGACCCAGTACTTC. Translation gives CATSRQGVGTQYF.